These 25 T cell receptor beta chains came from one sample sequenced in a study of CD8 T cells in ankylosing spondylitis. In TCRdb, the 5' RACE reads were re-called with MiXCR into one record per CDR3 protein. Among about 160,000 distinct CDR3 sequences, approximately 16% were seen once, and the ten largest hold about 8%. Material for sequencing was blood, either unsorted or a sorted T cell fraction (not recorded which). The receptors were sampled from a male donor with ankylosing spondylitis or in good health (not recorded which).

This clonotype was observed many times. V usage is TRBV7-8 and J usage is TRBJ1-5; no clear D gene. The V and J ends lost 6 bases and 0 bases respectively, with 9 bases between them. The CDR3 covers 14 residues. Germline V gene sequence: CDR1 SGHVS, CDR2 FQNEAQ. This CDR3 is CASRLGSSNQPQHF. CDR3 sequence (DNA): TGTGCCAGCAGACTCGGGTCTAGCAATCAGCCCCAGCATTTT.

The chain links TRBV10-3 to TRBJ2-2; no clear D. The CDR3 is 14 residues long. The germline CDR1 and CDR2 sequences are ENHRY and SYGVKD. V was trimmed by 7 bases and J by 6 bases, leaving 15 bases between them. The DNA of the CDR3 is TGTGCCATCACAGAGTGGGGTACGGCCGGGGAGCTGTTTTTT. This codes for CAITEWGTAGELFF.

The chain's CDR3 is CASSLVASDSNEQFF. DNA of the CDR3: TGTGCCAGCAGCTTAGTGGCTAGCGATTCCAATGAGCAGTTCTTC. The genes are TRBV7-2 and TRBJ2-1, with D possibly matching TRBD2 (6 bases). The germline V gene encodes CDR1 SGHTA and CDR2 FQGNSA. There are 15 residues in the CDR3. V was pared by 1 base and J by 6 bases, with 13 bases between. Based on the CDR3 plus reference TRBV7-2 and TRBJ2-1, the full variable domain is GAGVSQSPSNKVTEKGKDVELRCDPISGHTALYWYRQSLGQGLEFLIYFQGNSAPDKSGLPSDRFSAERTGGSVSTLTIQRTQQEDSAVYLCASSLVASDSNEQFFGPGTRLTVL.

As concerns this clonotype: A much larger clone differs by one base, so this may be a read error. V and J are TRBV5-1 and TRBJ1-4; the match to TRBD1 covers 10 bases. The CDR3 sequence is 16 residues long. Per germline, CDR1 SGHRS and CDR2 YFSETQ. The CDR3 DNA is TGCGCCAGCAGCTTGGCCCTGGGGACAGGGGATGAAATACTGTTTTTT. It is translated as CASSLALGTGDEILFF.

There are many counts of this clonotype. The V call is TRBV29-1, the J call TRBJ1-5; 9 nucleotides match TRBD1. Germline trimming cut 7 bases from V and 6 bases from J; bases unmatched to any gene: 4. CDR3 length equals 12 residues. Germline V CDR1 and CDR2: SQVTM, ANQGSEA. CDR3: CSAGQGRQPQHF. Here the CDR3 DNA reads TGCAGCGCTGGACAGGGGCGTCAGCCCCAGCATTTT.

Many counts were recorded for this clonotype. The V and J genes are TRBV12-3 or TRBV12-4 and TRBJ2-1; a weak D match, TRBD2 (6 bases). Trimming took 9 bases from V and 7 from J, leaving 19 bases between them. The CDR3 totals 14 residues. CDR3 region: CASWILGGFNEQFF. CDR3 bases: TGTGCCAGTTGGATTCTAGGAGGGTTTAATGAGCAGTTCTTC.

This clonotype was observed at least ten times. The rearrangement links TRBV5-1 to TRBJ1-1; D uncertain. CDR3 size: 11 residues. Trimming took 2 bases from V and 6 from J, leaving 5 bases between them. Germline CDR1 is SGHRS and CDR2 is YFSETQ. The CDR3 nucleotides are TGCGCCAGCAGCTTTCGGTCTGAAGCTTTCTTT. Encoded protein: CASSFRSEAFF.

This clonotype came up many times. This rearrangement joins TRBV7-8 to TRBJ1-1; no reliable D call. V dropped 1 base and J dropped 3 bases, with 18 bases sitting between them. The CDR3 is 17 amino acids. Germline V gene lookup returns CDR1 SGHVS and CDR2 FQNEAQ. The CDR3 DNA sequence: TGTGCCAGCAGCTTAGGCCAATGGACTAACGTGCACACTGAAGCTTTCTTT. It encodes CASSLGQWTNVHTEAFF. The full variable domain, in which reference TRBV7-8 and TRBJ1-1 provide the parts outside the CDR3, is GAGVSQSPRYKVAKRGQDVALRCDPISGHVSLFWYQQALGQGPEFLTYFQNEAQLDKSGLPSDRFFAERPEGSVSTLKIQRTQQEDSAVYLCASSLGQWTNVHTEAFFGQGTRLTVV.

This chain connects TRBV28 to TRBJ2-6, with D uncertain. This CDR3 is built from 17 residues. The ends were cut back, 2 bases at V and 1 base at J, with 12 bases in the middle. Germline CDR1 reads MDHEN; CDR2 reads SYDVKM. CDR3 region: CASSLTRYRSGANVLTF. In nucleotides, the CDR3 is TGTGCCAGCAGTTTAACTCGATATAGGTCTGGGGCCAACGTCCTGACTTTC.

This clonotype was seen ten or more times. This chain links TRBV24-1 with TRBJ2-1; TRBD1 matches at 7 bases. This CDR3 is built from 14 residues. Looked up from germline, CDR1 is KGHDR and CDR2 is SFDVKD. Trimming removed 4 bases from V and 8 bases from J; junction bases left unmatched: 7. In DNA, the CDR3 is TGTGCCACCAGTGACCGACACAGGGGCGATGAGCAGTTCTTC. Its protein product is CATSDRHRGDEQFF.

This chain uses TRBV11-2 with TRBJ2-1; 12 bases are a match to TRBD2. Trimming took 1 base from V and 9 from J; bases not matched to a gene: 4. This CDR3 is 15 amino acids long. Germline V gives CDR1 SGHAT, CDR2 FQNNGV. The CDR3 bases are TGTGCCAGCAGCTTAGGGACTAGCGGGACAACTGAGCAGTTCTTC. The encoded protein is CASSLGTSGTTEQFF. The entire variable domain, with the rest obtained from reference TRBV11-2 and TRBJ2-1, is as follows: EAGVAQSPRYKIIEKRQSVAFWCNPISGHATLYWYQQILGQGPKLLIQFQNNGVVDDSQLPKDRFSAERLKGVDSTLKIQPAKLEDSAVYLCASSLGTSGTTEQFFGPGTRLTVL.

This clonotype appeared many times. The chain uses TRBV7-2 and TRBJ2-7, with unresolved D. This CDR3 spans 14 amino acids. Germline assignment: CDR1 SGHTA and CDR2 FQGNSA. V lost 1 base and J lost 0, with 7 bases in between. CDR3 amino acids: CASSLEQSSYEQYF. The CDR3 DNA is TGTGCCAGCAGCTTAGAACAGAGCTCCTACGAGCAGTACTTC.

This clonotype was recorded at least ten times. This chain joins TRBV6-1 and TRBJ1-2, with D unclear. CDR1 and CDR2 from the germline V gene are MNHNS and SASEGT. The CDR3 runs 15 residues. V gave up 5 bases and J gave up 8 bases, with 21 bases separating them. Here the CDR3 reads CASSPPTERSKGYTF. CDR3 coding DNA: TGTGCCAGCAGTCCCCCGACGGAGCGGTCGAAAGGCTACACCTTC.

The rearrangement joins TRBV7-2 to TRBJ1-1; D not resolved. This CDR3 is 14 amino acids long. V gave up 2 bases and J gave up 5 bases, with 12 bases separating them. Per germline, CDR1 SGHTA and CDR2 FQGNSA. CDR3 region: CASSLMIGGTEAFF. The CDR3 nucleotides are TGTGCCAGCAGCTTAATGATAGGTGGTACTGAAGCTTTCTTT.

The rearrangement uses TRBV11-2 and TRBJ2-5; 7 bases align to TRBD1. Germline V gives CDR1 SGHAT, CDR2 FQNNGV. The CDR3 has 16 residues. V lost 1 base and J lost 2; bases outside the gene matches: 7. This chain's CDR3 is CASSLGDSTTQETQYF. The CDR3 DNA sequence: TGTGCCAGCAGCTTAGGGGACAGCACTACACAAGAGACCCAGTACTTC.

This clonotype was counted ten times or more. This chain uses TRBV5-1 with TRBJ2-3; no definite D call. Germline V gene sequence: CDR1 SGHRS, CDR2 YFSETQ. CDR3 length: 14 amino acids. V lost 4 bases and J 0 bases, leaving 9 bases between the germline ends. For the CDR3, the DNA is TGCGCCAGCAGCCCGGCCCTAAGCACAGATACGCAGTATTTT. It codes for CASSPALSTDTQYF.

CDR3 nucleotide sequence: TGTGCCAGCTCGCTAGGGGGAAGTGCAAACACCGGGGAGCTGTTTTTT. Amino acids: CASSLGGSANTGELFF. The V call is TRBV18, the J call TRBJ2-2; TRBD1 is a possible D gene (6 bases). The germline V gene has CDR1 KGHSH and CDR2 LQKENI. The CDR3 is 16 amino acids. V was trimmed by 6 bases and J by 2 bases, leaving 16 bases between them.

The chain is built from TRBV4-1 and TRBJ1-4, with TRBD1 matching 7 bases. Trimming took 2 bases from V and 6 from J; bases not matched to a gene: 6. CDR1 is MGHRA, CDR2 YSYEKL, per germline. The CDR3 has 15 residues. CDR3 region: CASSQLGQRDEKLFF. The CDR3 nucleotides read TGCGCCAGCAGCCAATTGGGACAGAGGGATGAAAAACTGTTTTTT.

This clonotype was observed at least ten times. The chain carries TRBV28 and TRBJ1-4; no clear D gene. V lost 5 bases and J 0 bases, leaving 13 bases between the germline ends. The length of the CDR3 is 16 residues. Germline values: CDR1 MDHEN, CDR2 SYDVKM. CDR3: CASSPHGGATNEKLFF. Here the CDR3 DNA reads TGTGCCAGCAGTCCACACGGAGGAGCAACTAATGAAAAACTGTTTTTT.

This clonotype was observed at least ten times. This chain uses TRBV3-1 with TRBJ1-4; D perhaps matches TRBD1 (6 bases). Germline-derived CDR1 and CDR2 are LGHDT and YNNKEL (reference sequence). V was pared by 0 bases and J by 7 bases, with 15 bases between. This CDR3 comprises 16 residues. The CDR3 DNA reads TGTGCCAGCAGCCAAGAAGGGTACGGGGGGCTTGAAAAACTGTTTTTT. Protein sequence: CASSQEGYGGLEKLFF.

This clonotype was counted at least ten times. The rearrangement uses TRBV5-1 and TRBJ2-5; 7 bases align to TRBD2. This CDR3 has 14 residues. Losses at the gene ends were 4 bases for V and 2 bases for J; bases not matched to a gene: 5. Germline V gene lookup returns CDR1 SGHRS and CDR2 YFSETQ. CDR3 DNA sequence: TGCGCCAGCAGCGTTACTAGCGCTCAAGAGACCCAGTACTTC. It yields the protein CASSVTSAQETQYF.

The J gene is TRBJ2-1, the V gene TRBV14; D not resolved. CDR1 and CDR2 (germline): SGHDN, FVKESK. Trimming pared 1 base from V and 4 bases from J, leaving 11 bases between. CDR3 length: 15 residues. CDR3 protein: CASSQVGGKYNEQFF. The CDR3 nucleotides are TGTGCCAGCAGCCAAGTAGGTGGGAAGTACAATGAGCAGTTCTTC.

This chain joins TRBV7-6 and TRBJ2-3; 11 nucleotides line up with TRBD2. The trim removed 0 bases at V and 2 bases at J, leaving 4 bases unmatched. This CDR3 spans 17 amino acids. CDR1 is SGHVS, CDR2 FNYEAQ, per germline. CDR3 in amino acids: CASSLAGTSGTTDTQYF. The CDR3 bases are TGTGCCAGCAGCTTAGCGGGGACTAGCGGAACCACAGATACGCAGTATTTT.

This clonotype was detected many times. The rearrangement uses TRBV20-1 and TRBJ1-1; no clear D. Germline V gives CDR1 DFQATT, CDR2 SNEGSKA (reference sequence). V gave up 6 bases and J gave up 1 base, with 9 bases separating them. The CDR3 loop spans 12 amino acids. CDR3 DNA sequence: TGCAGTGCGCACAGCGGGAACACTGAAGCTTTCTTT. This codes for CSAHSGNTEAFF.

The gene calls are TRBV6-5 and TRBJ2-1; 10 positions match TRBD2. The V gene end was trimmed by 0 bases and the J gene end by 7 bases; junction bases not matched to a gene: 9. In germline, CDR1 is MNHEY, CDR2 SVGAGI. The CDR3 extends over 17 amino acids. In DNA form, the CDR3 reads TGTGCCAGCAGTTACTCGACCAGCGGGAGGGCCTGGAATGAGCAGTTCTTC. Its protein is CASSYSTSGRAWNEQFF.